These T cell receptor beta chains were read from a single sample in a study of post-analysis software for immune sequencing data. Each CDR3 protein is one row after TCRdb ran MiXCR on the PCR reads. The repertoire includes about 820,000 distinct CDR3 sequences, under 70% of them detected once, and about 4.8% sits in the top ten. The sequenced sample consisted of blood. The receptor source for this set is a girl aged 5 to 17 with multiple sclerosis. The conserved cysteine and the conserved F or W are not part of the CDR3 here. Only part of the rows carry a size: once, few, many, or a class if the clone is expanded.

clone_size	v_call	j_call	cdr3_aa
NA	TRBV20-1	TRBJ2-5	SARNRNERETQY
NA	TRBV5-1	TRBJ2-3	ASSLDPAGGPDTQY
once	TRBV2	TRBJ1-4	ASSEGWQGADEKLF
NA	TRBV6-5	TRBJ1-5	ASSRDNSNQPQH
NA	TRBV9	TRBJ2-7	ASSPGTPNYEQY
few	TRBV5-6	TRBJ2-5	ASSSGLLQETQY
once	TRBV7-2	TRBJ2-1	ASRRPLSFYNEQF
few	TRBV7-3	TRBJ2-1	ASSPNGGSYNEQF
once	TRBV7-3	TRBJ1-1	ASSASRNSEAF
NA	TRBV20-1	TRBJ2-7	SAPVAGLTYEQY
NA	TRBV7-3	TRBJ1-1	ASSLSTVRYTEAF
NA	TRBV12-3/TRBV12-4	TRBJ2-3	ATQGARTQY
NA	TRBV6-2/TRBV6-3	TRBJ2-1	ASSGQGAGYNEQF